This entry lists 21 T cell receptor beta chains sequenced from one sample in a study of shared clonotypes between healthy human individuals. Clones were read by immunoSEQ multiplex PCR, and TCRdb kept only the in-frame ones, dropping some. The table shows some 2.1 million clones, with just under 95% occurring only once. It was CD45RO-negative cells, positively selected for CCR7, that made up naive CD8 cells, with terminally differentiated effector memory CD45RA+ cells excluded. Sequences were obtained from naive CD8+ T cells sorted from blood. These receptors were taken from a young man in good health.

The chain is built from TRBV7-9 and TRBJ1-1, with 8 bases aligning to TRBD1. The CDR3 contains 16 residues. Germline V gene lookup returns CDR1 SEHNR and CDR2 FQNEAQ (reference sequence). V shed 4 bases, J shed 1 base, and the junction held 8 bases outside the gene matches. DNA for the CDR3: TGTGCCAGCAGCTCACAGGACAGGGTGAAGAACACTGAAGCTTTCTTT. It codes for CASSSQDRVKNTEAFF.

The chain carries TRBV30 and TRBJ2-1; either TRBD1 or TRBD2 may fit D (5 bases each). From germline, CDR1 is GTSNPN and CDR2 SVGIG (reference sequence). This CDR3 region has 11 residues. Trimming removed 5 bases from V and 6 bases from J, with 8 bases in between. The CDR3 coding sequence is TGTGCCTGGGAGGGGCCCAATGAGCAGTTCTTC. Its translation is CAWEGPNEQFF.

With respect to this clone: Other DNA sequences of this sample code for an identical CDR3. This sequence joins TRBV13 and TRBJ2-7, with unresolved D. The V and J ends lost 1 base and 2 bases respectively, with 9 bases between them. This CDR3 has 14 amino acids. Germline V lookup: CDR1 PRHDT, CDR2 FYEKMQ (reference sequence). DNA for the CDR3: TGTGCCAGCAGCTTAGTAGGCGGACCCTACGAGCAGTACTTC. Amino acids: CASSLVGGPYEQYF. The whole variable domain, remainder taken from reference TRBV13 and TRBJ2-7, is AAGVIQSPRHLIKEKRETATLKCYPIPRHDTVYWYQQGPGQDPQFLISFYEKMQSDKGSIPDRFSAQQFSDYHSELNMSSLELGDSALYFCASSLVGGPYEQYFGPGTRLTVT.

The genes are TRBV27 and TRBJ2-7; TRBD2 might be the D (5 bases). The germline V gene encodes CDR1 MNHEY and CDR2 SMNVEV (reference sequence). V lost 5 bases, J lost 2 bases, and 13 bases lay in between. The CDR3 loop spans 14 amino acids. The CDR3 coding sequence is TGTGCCAGCAGTCTCCGAGGGATTACCTACGAGCAGTACTTC. Protein product: CASSLRGITYEQYF.

J is TRBJ2-1 and V is TRBV5-4; D tentatively fits TRBD1 or TRBD2 (6 bases each). Germline assignment: CDR1 SGHNT and CDR2 YYREEE (reference sequence). V gave up 2 bases and J gave up 10 bases, with 10 bases separating them. The CDR3 covers 12 residues. The DNA for the CDR3 is TGTGCCAGCAGCTTCGGGGGCGACGAGCAGTTCTTC. It encodes CASSFGGDEQFF.

A word on this clone: In the same sample, other DNA sequences code for this CDR3. V gene TRBV5-6 combines with J gene TRBJ1-1; weak D call: TRBD1 (6 bases). CDR3 length: 11 amino acids. CDR1 is SGHDT and CDR2 is YYEEEE in the germline V gene. Trimming cost V 2 bases and J 8 bases, with 7 bases left between them. This CDR3 is CASSFGTEAFF. As DNA, the CDR3 is TGTGCCAGCAGCTTTGGGACAGAAGCTTTCTTT.

The gene calls are TRBV6-5 and TRBJ2-7; TRBD1 matches at 9 bases. Germline CDR1 and CDR2: MNHEY and SVGAGI. The CDR3 contains 15 residues. J gave up 2 bases and V 1 base, and 3 bases lay outside the gene matches. The CDR3, as DNA: TGTGCCAGCAGTTACTTCGGGACAGGGCCCTACGAGCAGTACTTC. Its translation is CASSYFGTGPYEQYF.

As concerns this clone: The sample contains more than one DNA sequence encoding this CDR3. The CDR3 DNA reads as TGTGCCAGCAGCGTAGGAGGCTGGGCCTACGAGCAGTACTTC. Its translation is CASSVGGWAYEQYF. The chain carries TRBV9 and TRBJ2-7; no clear D gene. The V gene lost 0 bases and the J gene lost 2 bases, with 9 bases spanning the gap. Germline lookup yields CDR1 SGDLS and CDR2 YYNGEE. The CDR3 consists of 14 residues. The full variable domain, completed using reference TRBV9 and TRBJ2-7, is DSGVTQTPKHLITATGQRVTLRCSPRSGDLSVYWYQQSLDQGLQFLIQYYNGEERAKGNILERFSAQQFPDLHSELNLSSLELGDSALYFCASSVGGWAYEQYFGPGTRLTVT.

This clone came up a few times. This chain connects TRBV27 to TRBJ1-2, with 8 bases that match TRBD1. The CDR3 has 12 residues. V was pared by 5 bases and J by 7 bases, with 3 bases of the junction left unmatched. Germline V lookup: CDR1 MNHEY, CDR2 SMNVEV (reference sequence). The CDR3: CASSPDRVGYTF. The CDR3 bases are TGTGCCAGCAGTCCGGACAGGGTTGGCTACACCTTC.

The chain couples TRBV27 to TRBJ1-2; possibly TRBD1 for D (5 bases). The ends were cut back, 3 bases at V and 4 bases at J, with 9 bases in the middle. The CDR3 spans 13 residues. CDR1 and CDR2 from the germline V gene are MNHEY and SMNVEV (reference sequence). CDR3 protein: CASSFSGFYGYTF. Here the CDR3 DNA reads TGTGCCAGCAGTTTCTCAGGGTTCTATGGCTACACCTTC.

The chain is built from TRBV4-3 and TRBJ2-3; TRBD2 matches at 12 bases. V trimming: 3 bases; J trimming: 2 bases; junction bases outside the gene matches: 9. Per germline, CDR1 LGHNA and CDR2 YSLEER. The CDR3 is 18 residues long. The CDR3 nucleotides are TGCGCCAGCAGCCAGGGTCTAGCTAGCGGGAGGGTCACAGATACGCAGTATTTT. It specifies CASSQGLASGRVTDTQYF.

The gene calls are TRBV4-1 and TRBJ2-1; 9 nucleotides match TRBD1. J gave up 4 bases and V 4 bases, and 8 bases lay outside the gene matches. This CDR3 has 16 amino acids. CDR1 MGHRA and CDR2 YSYEKL come from the germline V gene. The CDR3 reads CASSLSTGGGYNEQFF. CDR3 coding DNA: TGCGCCAGCAGCCTTTCGACAGGGGGGGGATACAATGAGCAGTTCTTC.

The chain employs TRBV4-3 and TRBJ2-2; D is unclear. The CDR3 runs 14 residues. V was shortened by 1 base and J by 4 bases, with 7 bases between the two germline ends. Germline V CDR1 and CDR2: LGHNA, YSLEER. CDR3 loop: CASSQGRTTGELFF. DNA for the CDR3: TGCGCCAGCAGCCAAGGAAGGACCACCGGGGAGCTGTTTTTT.

This chain joins TRBV4-1 and TRBJ2-3; tentatively, D is TRBD2 (5 bases). Germline-derived CDR1 and CDR2 are MGHRA and YSYEKL. This CDR3 comprises 13 residues. The ends were cut back, 3 bases at V and 2 bases at J, with 6 bases in the middle. The CDR3: CASSQTTTDTQYF. CDR3 sequence (DNA): TGCGCCAGCAGCCAGACTACCACAGATACGCAGTATTTT.

The chain combines TRBV5-1 with TRBJ2-2, with 7 bases lining up with TRBD1. Looked up from germline, CDR1 is SGHRS and CDR2 is YFSETQ. V lost 6 bases and J lost 0; bases outside the gene matches: 11. This CDR3 region has 17 residues. The CDR3 here is CASNRDRAFSNTGELFF. CDR3 bases: TGCGCCAGCAACCGAGACAGGGCATTTTCGAACACCGGGGAGCTGTTTTTT.

This chain connects TRBV6-5 to TRBJ2-5; D remains unclear. Trimming took off 7 bases at V and 0 bases at J, with 12 bases between the two ends. There are 14 residues in the CDR3. Germline CDR1 reads MNHEY; CDR2 reads SVGAGI. This CDR3 is CASTRNIDQETQYF. The CDR3 DNA follows: TGTGCCAGCACCAGAAACATAGACCAAGAGACCCAGTACTTC.

V gene TRBV4-3 combines with J gene TRBJ2-7; 9 bases line up with TRBD1. Germline trimming cut 4 bases from V and 2 bases from J; bases unmatched to any gene: 6. Germline-derived CDR1 and CDR2 are LGHNA and YSLEER. The CDR3 spans 15 residues. CDR3 region: CASSPGTGIAYEQYF. As DNA, the CDR3 is TGCGCCAGCAGCCCCGGGACAGGGATAGCCTACGAGCAGTACTTC.

In regard to this clone: The sample holds other DNA sequences that translate to the same CDR3. V usage is TRBV6-6 and J usage is TRBJ1-2; D remains ambiguous. The V gene's germline CDR1 is MNHNY and CDR2 SVGAGI (reference sequence). V lost 0 bases and J lost 4, with 9 bases in between. This CDR3 is 14 amino acids long. The CDR3 DNA reads TGTGCCAGCAGTTACTCGACGGATAGCTATGGCTACACCTTC. Its protein is CASSYSTDSYGYTF.

J is TRBJ2-1 and V is TRBV7-8, with D perhaps TRBD2 (6 bases). Trimming shortened V by 4 bases and J by 8 bases, and 12 bases separated the two germline ends. CDR3 length: 13 amino acids. Germline V gene data show CDR1 as SGHVS and CDR2 as FQNEAQ. In nucleotides, the CDR3 is TGTGCCAGCAGCTCATGGGACTTCTATGAGCAGTTCTTC. This sequence encodes CASSSWDFYEQFF. Drawing the rest from reference TRBV7-8 and TRBJ2-1, the complete variable domain is GAGVSQSPRYKVAKRGQDVALRCDPISGHVSLFWYQQALGQGPEFLTYFQNEAQLDKSGLPSDRFFAERPEGSVSTLKIQRTQQEDSAVYLCASSSWDFYEQFFGPGTRLTVL.

The chain couples TRBV5-6 to TRBJ2-3, with D maybe TRBD1 (6 bases). Trimming shortened V by 4 bases and J by 0 bases, and 12 bases separated the two germline ends. The CDR3 sequence is 15 residues long. From germline, CDR1 is SGHDT and CDR2 YYEEEE. Written as DNA, the CDR3 is TGTGCCAGCAGCGCAGGGACAACTAGCACAGATACGCAGTATTTT. Translated: CASSAGTTSTDTQYF. The full variable domain, completed using reference TRBV5-6 and TRBJ2-3, is DAGVTQSPTHLIKTRGQQVTLRCSPKSGHDTVSWYQQALGQGPQFIFQYYEEEERQRGNFPDRFSGHQFPNYSSELNVNALLLGDSALYLCASSAGTTSTDTQYFGPGTRLTVL.

This clone was counted once. Other nucleotide sequences in the sample specify the same CDR3. This sequence joins TRBV5-4 and TRBJ2-1, with 10 bases that match TRBD2. This CDR3 is 14 amino acids long. The trim removed 4 bases at V and 4 bases at J, leaving 2 bases unmatched. Germline loops: CDR1 SGHNT, CDR2 YYREEE (reference sequence). CDR3 in amino acids: CASSRTSGYNEQFF. For the CDR3, the DNA is TGTGCCAGCAGCCGGACTAGCGGTTACAATGAGCAGTTCTTC.